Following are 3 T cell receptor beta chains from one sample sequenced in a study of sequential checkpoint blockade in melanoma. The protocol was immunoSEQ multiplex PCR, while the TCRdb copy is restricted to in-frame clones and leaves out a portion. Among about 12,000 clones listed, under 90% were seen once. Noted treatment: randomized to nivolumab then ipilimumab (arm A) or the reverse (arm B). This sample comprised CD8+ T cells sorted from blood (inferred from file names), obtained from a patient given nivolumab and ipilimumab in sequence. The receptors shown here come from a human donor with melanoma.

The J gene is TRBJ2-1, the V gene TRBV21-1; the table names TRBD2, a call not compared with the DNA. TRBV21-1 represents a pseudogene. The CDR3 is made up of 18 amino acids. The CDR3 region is CASSKRGNRTRGGNEQFF. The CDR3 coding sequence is TGTGCCAGCAGCAAAAGGGGAAATCGGACTAGAGGGGGGAATGAGCAGTTCTTC.

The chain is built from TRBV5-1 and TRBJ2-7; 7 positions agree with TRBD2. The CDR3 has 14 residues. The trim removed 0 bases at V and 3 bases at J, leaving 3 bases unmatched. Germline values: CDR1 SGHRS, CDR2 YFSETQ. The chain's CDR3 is CASSLGLAYYEQYF. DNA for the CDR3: TGCGCCAGCAGCTTGGGACTAGCCTACTACGAGCAGTACTTC.

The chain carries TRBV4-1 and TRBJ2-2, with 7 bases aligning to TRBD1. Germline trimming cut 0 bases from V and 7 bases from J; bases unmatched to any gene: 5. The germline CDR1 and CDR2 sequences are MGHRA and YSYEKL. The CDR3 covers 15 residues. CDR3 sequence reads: CASSQDRGIDGELFF. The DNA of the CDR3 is TGCGCCAGCAGCCAAGACAGGGGGATCGACGGGGAGCTGTTTTTT.